This T cell receptor (beta chain) appears in the sequencing data of a study of shared clonotypes between healthy human individuals (dated by TCRdb to about 2020). Notes on the research overall: Three men and two women, aged 18 to 49 years, made up the cohort. Libraries were prepared and TCR repertoires were sequenced by different laboratories using diverse techniques, in order to increase sequencing depth and limit assay-specific biases. To estimate repertoire size and how much clonotype sharing occurs between individuals, the study deeply sequenced the blood TCR repertoires of about five healthy adults. Between about 0.8 and 8.9 billion PBMCs per donor were obtained by leukapheresis. For each donor, three plates each were used for CD4 naive and CD4 memory, two plates were used for CD8 naive, and one plate was used for CD8 memory. The investigation overall reported the following: Sampling was limited to blood, and TCR repertoires in tissue likely differ from TCR repertoires in blood. Compared with non-shared clonotypes, the clonotypes found in all four sorted-subset donors had higher generation probabilities. When four donors were compared, the shared fraction of clonotypes was about 5% for naive CD4, 3% to 4% for naive CD8, about 2.4% for memory CD4, and 0.4% for memory CD8. Based on pairwise subsampling, the degree of clonotype sharing among donors was expected to be affected by sequencing depth. Larger estimated clonotype richness was generally found for naive subsets than for memory subsets. Incomplete sequencing was indicated by rarefaction of sorted-subset datasets, despite the large sequencing depth. The genetic and exposure-history diversity represented was limited by the small number of donors.

This clone was recorded many times. The target of this receptor is not known. No much larger clonotype is one base removed from it; base qualities were not supplied. In the germline V gene (reference sequence), CDR1 corresponds to LNHDA and CDR2 to SQIVND. V sheds 4 bases and J sheds 1 base, leaving 7 bases between their ends. The CDR3 covers 13 residues, taking in both the cysteine and the phenylalanine. The retained sequence is limited to the CDR3, 39 bases, with the frame set at the first base. Using the deep immunoSEQ assay, TCR CDR3 regions were amplified from genomic DNA by multiplex PCR. Extracted genomic DNA from each cell subset was spread evenly across all wells of several immunoSEQ 96-well plates, with each plate serving as a replicate. For sorted subsets, each replicate PCR was loaded with roughly 0.2 ug genomic DNA, equivalent to 25,000 to 35,000 T cell genomes. Purified libraries were quantified with a Qubit 3.0 fluorometer, sized on a Bioanalyzer 2100, and re-quantified with the KAPA Library Quantification kit. Every immunoSEQ 96-well plate was sequenced on a separate single-read 150-cycle Illumina NextSeq 550 flow cell. Under the source paper's analysis protocol: Because the immunoSEQ output held only junctional sequences and lacked quality scores, the filtering could not match the filtering applied to full-length reads. To assign V/J genes and CDR3, sequences were annotated using PyIR, a Python wrapper for IgBLAST v1.9, with IMGT germline references. Reads were filtered out if the reads had weak V/J assignments (E-value above 1e-6), no CDR3, stop codons, out-of-frame junctions, or ambiguous translated residues. V3J clonotypes were defined as sequences sharing the same inferred V gene, J gene, and CDR3 amino acid sequence. The percentage overlap between two repertoires was calculated by dividing the number of shared unique clonotypes by the size of the smaller repertoire. Three approaches were used to assess repertoire richness: RTK rarefaction, the Chao1 estimator, and Recon v2.1 estimates of unobserved clonotypes. Generation probabilities for all TCRbeta clonotypes obtained by the gDNA method from a handful of donors were computed using OLGA. TCRdb's version of the immuneACCESS table is confined to in-frame rearrangements and falls short of the full clone set. An unresolved V gene accounts for under half of the shortfall where checked; the remainder is of unknown origin. V and J calls plus clone size are reproduced from that table; the DNA served to infer D and trimming. Recorded for this sample are roughly 2 million clones; around 95% of them occurred a single time. The leading ten clones occupy more than 0.1% of the sample.

Healthy HIV-negative adults with no recently reported acute infections or vaccinations were included as donors. Only Caucasian adults living in Nashville, Tennessee, USA were represented among the donors. CD4+ T cells were enriched by magnetic negative selection; naive cells were then positively selected on CD45RA, and the negative fraction formed the memory subset. Blood was obtained by leukapheresis, after which PBMCs were separated by Ficoll-Histopaque density gradient centrifugation and cryopreserved in liquid nitrogen vapor phase. Analytical flow cytometry was used to check the purity and quantity of every magnetically sorted T cell population. Each sorted fraction had its genomic DNA isolated and then quantified by UV absorbance on a Nanodrop 2000c.

The chain is made from TRBV19 and TRBJ1-1; the D gene is not confidently resolved. The clonotype was recovered from a man aged 18 to 35 in good health. Sample: naive CD4+ T cells sorted from blood. The sample's cell subset or site label, decoded: CD45RA+ positively selected. DNA sequence: TGTGCCAGTAGTACCCTCGGGAACACTGAAGCTTTCTTT. This encodes CASSTLGNTEAFF.